This TCR beta chain was profiled in a study of blood T cell repertoires in COVID-19. Study-level background: Collection of acute and convalescent COVID-19 samples took place in the United States, Italy and Spain. The cDNA or gDNA used as material had been derived from T cells, B-cell-depleted T cells, or PBMCs.

Per germline, CDR1 WNHNN and CDR2 SYGVQD (reference sequence). V lost 5 bases, J lost 2 bases, and 14 bases lay in between. This CDR3 region has 15 residues. Authors' analysis steps: Reference gene primers were amplified, and this amplification served to estimate nucleated cell counts. TCRdb's copy holds only in-frame clones and misses some; the assay was immunoSEQ multiplex PCR. V, J and clone size were drawn from that table, and D and trimming were deduced from the DNA. The sample gives over 50,000 clones, 87% of which show up once; roughly 6.6% is in the top ten. The chain carries TRBV10-1 and TRBJ2-3, with D possibly matching TRBD1 (6 bases). The clonotype was recovered from a man in his 60s with acute or convalescent COVID-19. Sequencing was carried out using peripheral blood. The CDR3 DNA is TGCGCCAGCAGTCGCGCAGGGGAATTCACAGATACGCAGTATTTT. Its protein is CASSRAGEFTDTQYF.